Presented here are 15 T cell receptor beta chains from one specimen sequenced in a study of blood T cell repertoires in COVID-19. Assay used: immunoSEQ multiplex PCR; TCRdb lists only in-frame clones, some missing. The table has around 80,000 clones, 75% to 85% seen once. What was sequenced was peripheral blood. The receptors derive from a woman in her 70s with acute or convalescent COVID-19.

This clone was picked up many times. The rearrangement links TRBV6-2 or TRBV6-3 to TRBJ1-2; 7 nucleotides agree with TRBD1. V was pared by 0 bases and J by 4 bases, with 8 bases of the junction left unmatched. This CDR3 comprises 16 residues. Germline V gene lookup returns CDR1 MNHEY and CDR2 SVGEGT. The CDR3 region is CASSYSKNRGSYGYTF. The CDR3 region has the DNA TGTGCCAGCAGTTACTCGAAGAACAGGGGATCCTATGGCTACACCTTC.

This clone occurred once. This chain connects TRBV2 to TRBJ1-3; D is possibly TRBD1 (6 bases). V lost 4 bases and J 4 bases, leaving 17 bases between the germline ends. From germline, CDR1 is SNHLY and CDR2 FYNNEI. The CDR3 contains 16 residues. CDR3 nucleotides: TGTGCCAGCAGTGGACGGGGGGGGGCTGGAGGAAACACCATATATTTT. Translation gives CASSGRGGAGGNTIYF. Combining the CDR3 with reference TRBV2 and TRBJ1-3 gives the whole variable domain EPEVTQTPSHQVTQMGQEVILRCVPISNHLYFYWYRQILGQKVEFLVSFYNNEISEKSEIFDDQFSVERPDGSNFTLKIRSTKLEDSAMYFCASSGRGGAGGNTIYFGEGSWLTVV.

The J gene is TRBJ1-4, the V gene TRBV13; TRBD1 matches at 9 bases. V was clipped by 5 bases and J by 8 bases; unmatched bases: 9. Germline CDR1 and CDR2: PRHDT and FYEKMQ (reference sequence). This CDR3 is built from 15 residues. The CDR3: CASSRNRGQREKLFF. The DNA for the CDR3 is TGTGCCAGCAGCAGAAACAGGGGGCAGAGGGAAAAACTGTTTTTT.

The rearrangement links TRBV11-2 to TRBJ2-5; weak D call: TRBD1 (6 bases). Germline assignment: CDR1 SGHAT and CDR2 FQNNGV. The V end was cut by 5 bases, the J end by 7 bases, with 17 bases between. This CDR3 spans 14 amino acids. The CDR3 region is CASSLGQFWGTQYF. In DNA form, the CDR3 reads TGTGCCAGCAGCCTCGGACAGTTTTGGGGGACCCAGTACTTC.

The rearrangement uses TRBV19 and TRBJ1-4, with TRBD1 as a possible D gene (6 bases). Deletions cut 5 bases from V and 5 bases from J, with 15 bases between. In germline, CDR1 is LNHDA, CDR2 SQIVND (reference sequence). The length of the CDR3 is 15 residues. This CDR3 reads CASSRGAGGNEKLFF. For the CDR3, the DNA is TGTGCCAGTAGTCGGGGGGCCGGAGGAAATGAAAAACTGTTTTTT.

The rearrangement uses TRBV7-2 and TRBJ2-1; D possibly corresponds to TRBD2 (6 bases). This CDR3 has 12 residues. Between the trimmed V and J ends, which lost 5 bases and 6 bases, there was a span of 8 bases. Looked up from germline, CDR1 is SGHTA and CDR2 is FQGNSA. CDR3 DNA sequence: TGTGCCAGCAGCACGGGACTCAATGAGCAGTTCTTC. This encodes CASSTGLNEQFF. Together with reference TRBV7-2 and TRBJ2-1, the CDR3 gives the full variable domain: GAGVSQSPSNKVTEKGKDVELRCDPISGHTALYWYRQSLGQGLEFLIYFQGNSAPDKSGLPSDRFSAERTGGSVSTLTIQRTQQEDSAVYLCASSTGLNEQFFGPGTRLTVL.

J is TRBJ1-2 and V is TRBV7-9; 10 bases map to TRBD1. In germline, CDR1 is SEHNR, CDR2 FQNEAQ (reference sequence). The CDR3 consists of 13 residues. Trimming at V came to 7 bases and at J to 6 bases, leaving 5 bases not matched to a gene. Written as DNA, the CDR3 is TGTGCCAGCAAGGGGACAGGGGAGGATGGCTACACCTTC. As protein: CASKGTGEDGYTF.

The sample holds a few counts of this clone. CDR3 loop: CASSVGSGYGYTF. The CDR3 region has the DNA TGTGCCAGCAGCGTAGGTTCAGGGTATGGCTACACCTTC. The chain is built from TRBV9 and TRBJ1-2, with D perhaps matching TRBD1 (5 bases). V was pared by 0 bases and J by 5 bases, with 8 bases between. The V gene's germline CDR1 is SGDLS and CDR2 YYNGEE. This CDR3 is 13 amino acids long.

The chain recombines TRBV19 with TRBJ1-4; D call uncertain. Trimming pared 4 bases from V and 5 bases from J, leaving 14 bases between. The germline V gene has CDR1 LNHDA and CDR2 SQIVND (reference sequence). The CDR3 runs to 15 residues. The CDR3 bases are TGTGCCAGTAGTAATTTGTTCTCCCCCAATGAAAAACTGTTTTTT. Amino acids: CASSNLFSPNEKLFF.

The chain couples TRBV10-3 to TRBJ1-5; D is ambiguous. Germline CDR1 ENHRY, CDR2 SYGVKD. The CDR3 consists of 13 residues. V was shortened by 6 bases and J by 5 bases, with 11 bases between the two germline ends. CDR3: CAIRPQVDQPQHF. DNA of the CDR3: TGTGCCATCAGGCCCCAGGTGGATCAGCCCCAGCATTTT.

J is TRBJ1-5 and V is TRBV2; D ambiguous. Germline V gene data show CDR1 as SNHLY and CDR2 as FYNNEI. V was cut by 6 bases and J by 9 bases, with 9 bases left in between. The CDR3 has 11 amino acids. The CDR3 DNA is TGTGCCAGCAGGGGTTCGGGGCCCCAGCATTTT. Translating it yields CASRGSGPQHF. Looking up the rest from reference TRBV2 and TRBJ1-5 gives the full variable domain: EPEVTQTPSHQVTQMGQEVILRCVPISNHLYFYWYRQILGQKVEFLVSFYNNEISEKSEIFDDQFSVERPDGSNFTLKIRSTKLEDSAMYFCASRGSGPQHFGDGTRLSIL.

The chain uses TRBV6-6 and TRBJ1-5; perhaps TRBD1 as D (5 bases). Germline loops: CDR1 MNHNY, CDR2 SVGAGI (reference sequence). CDR3 size: 14 residues. Trimming took 8 bases from V and 7 from J, leaving 18 bases between them. CDR3 amino acids: CASLPLGRVQPQHF. The CDR3 DNA reads as TGTGCCAGCCTACCCTTGGGCAGGGTCCAGCCCCAGCATTTT.

This chain links TRBV11-3 with TRBJ2-2, with TRBD2 matching over 7 bases. CDR1 is SGHNT and CDR2 is YENEEA in the germline V gene. CDR3 length equals 15 residues. Trimming at V came to 4 bases and at J to 9 bases, leaving 11 bases not matched to a gene. CDR3 residues: CASSSSYGGTRELFF. CDR3 bases: TGTGCCAGCAGCTCGTCCTACGGGGGGACCCGGGAGCTGTTTTTT.

The chain recombines TRBV5-1 with TRBJ1-3; the match to TRBD1 covers 10 bases. The CDR3 runs 18 residues. V lost 0 bases to trimming and J lost 4 bases; unmatched junction nucleotides: 10. Germline CDR1 reads SGHRS; CDR2 reads YFSETQ. This chain's CDR3 is CASSLGTGTGVGGNTIYF. The CDR3 DNA sequence: TGCGCCAGCAGCTTGGGTACCGGGACAGGGGTAGGAGGAAACACCATATATTTT.

V is TRBV5-4 and J is TRBJ1-1; D is undetermined. The CDR3 is 13 residues long. CDR1 is SGHNT and CDR2 is YYREEE in the germline V gene (reference sequence). V gave up 1 base and J gave up 0 bases, with 4 bases separating them. Here the CDR3 DNA reads TGTGCCAGCAGCTTGTCGGTGAACACTGAAGCTTTCTTT. This codes for CASSLSVNTEAFF.